The 27 T cell receptor beta chains given below trace back to one sample, sequenced in a study of Ad26.COV2.S vaccination and SARS-CoV-2 variants. The repertoire was sequenced with immunoSEQ multiplex PCR; TCRdb's copy has only in-frame clones and lacks some. The table includes approximately 400,000 clones, about four fifths detected once. Noted treatment: around 19 received Ad26.COV2.S at low or high dose, single or two shots; 5 received placebo; per-sample allocation not given. On day 63 after the first injection, vaccine and placebo recipients gave samples. The sample in question was peripheral blood, obtained in a trial of Ad26.COV2.S vaccine versus placebo. The receptors were gathered from a person aged 18-65 years who received the Ad26.COV2.S COVID-19 vaccine or a placebo.

The gene calls are TRBV6-5 and TRBJ2-1; the D gene is possibly TRBD2 (5 bases). This CDR3 region has 15 residues. Deletions cut 0 bases from V and 3 bases from J, with 9 bases between. Germline-derived CDR1 and CDR2 are MNHEY and SVGAGI. The CDR3 DNA reads as TGTGCCAGCAGTTACTCCGGGAACGGCTACAATGAGCAGTTCTTC. This encodes CASSYSGNGYNEQFF.

As concerns this clone: Other DNA sequences in the same sample also yield this CDR3. The chain combines TRBV27 with TRBJ2-7, with D possibly being TRBD1 (6 bases). V lost 6 bases and J 3 bases, leaving 12 bases between the germline ends. CDR3 length: 13 residues. CDR1 MNHEY and CDR2 SMNVEV come from the germline V gene (reference sequence). CDR3 DNA sequence: TGTGCCAGCAGCCTAGGGGGTGGCTACGAGCAGTACTTC. This gives the protein CASSLGGGYEQYF.

In its sample, this clone was seen once. Other DNA sequences in this sample translate to the same CDR3. The chain is built from TRBV7-9 and TRBJ2-5, with unresolved D. With 2 bases removed from V and 2 bases from J, the gap between germline ends came to 6 bases. This CDR3 is 13 amino acids long. The germline gives CDR1 SEHNR, CDR2 FQNEAQ (reference sequence). CDR3 region: CASSLPLQETQYF. The CDR3, as DNA: TGTGCCAGCAGCTTACCCCTACAAGAGACCCAGTACTTC.

The gene calls are TRBV5-6 and TRBJ1-1; TRBD1 matches 7 bases. Germline V gives CDR1 SGHDT, CDR2 YYEEEE. Trimming removed 6 bases from V and 8 bases from J; junction bases left unmatched: 16. This CDR3 is built from 15 residues. The CDR3 region has the DNA TGTGCCAGCACCAGTTCCGGGACAGCAAGATCCGAAGCTTTCTTT. Translating gives CASTSSGTARSEAFF.

The chain links TRBV9 to TRBJ1-1; the D is unclear. Looked up from germline, CDR1 is SGDLS and CDR2 is YYNGEE. This CDR3 is 13 amino acids long. V was clipped by 1 base and J by 1 base, with 5 bases between them. This CDR3 is CASSVKGNTEAFF. DNA of the CDR3: TGTGCCAGCAGCGTAAAAGGGAACACTGAAGCTTTCTTT.

V is TRBV5-6 and J is TRBJ1-5; 8 bases align to TRBD1. Germline values: CDR1 SGHDT, CDR2 YYEEEE. Unmatched junction bases numbered 5, after V lost 1 base and J lost 5 bases. This CDR3 spans 15 amino acids. The CDR3 here is CASSLWGTGDQPQHF. Here the CDR3 DNA reads TGTGCCAGCAGCTTGTGGGGGACAGGAGATCAGCCCCAGCATTTT.

This clone has just a few counts. J is TRBJ2-3 and V is TRBV10-3; 8 bases are a match to TRBD2. J lost 2 bases, V lost 8 bases, and 6 bases had no gene match. The CDR3 sequence is 14 residues long. CDR1 and CDR2 (germline): ENHRY, SYGVKD. CDR3 sequence reads: CAIDTGGLTDTQYF. DNA of the CDR3: TGTGCCATCGACACGGGAGGGCTCACAGATACGCAGTATTTT.

The chain combines TRBV6-2 or TRBV6-3 with TRBJ2-2; 14 nucleotides align to TRBD2. V dropped 6 bases and J dropped 1; count of bases not matched to a gene: 7. The germline V gene encodes CDR1 MNHEY and CDR2 SVGEGT. CDR3 length: 18 residues. The CDR3 region is CASSLGLAGDLNTGELFF. As DNA, the CDR3 is TGTGCCAGCAGCCTGGGACTAGCGGGGGACCTGAACACCGGGGAGCTGTTTTTT.

The chain joins TRBV6-2 or TRBV6-3 to TRBJ2-7; 9 nucleotides agree with TRBD2. The CDR3 contains 14 residues. Unmatched junction bases numbered 9, after V lost 5 bases and J lost 7 bases. CDR1 and CDR2 (germline): MNHEY, SVGEGT. CDR3 sequence (DNA): TGTGCCAGCAGTAGCGGGAGGACCTCGGGAGAGCAGTACTTC. Translating gives CASSSGRTSGEQYF.

This chain connects TRBV12-3 or TRBV12-4 to TRBJ1-6; no reliable D call. The CDR3 consists of 13 residues. V was shortened by 5 bases and J by 3 bases, with 5 bases between the two germline ends. CDR3 DNA sequence: TGTGCCAGCAGTCTGAACTATAATTCACCCCTCCACTTT. This sequence encodes CASSLNYNSPLHF.

The rearrangement joins TRBV3-1 (or the pseudogene TRBV3-2) to TRBJ1-2; 11 bases are a match to TRBD1. V trimming: 4 bases; J trimming: 2 bases; junction bases outside the gene matches: 3. CDR1 and CDR2 from the germline V gene are LGHDT and YNNKEL (reference sequence). This CDR3 is 15 amino acids long. This CDR3 is CASSPGTGGNYGYTF. CDR3 sequence (DNA): TGTGCCAGCAGCCCGGGGACAGGGGGGAACTATGGCTACACCTTC.

The V gene is TRBV25-1, the J gene TRBJ2-1, with 7 nucleotides matching TRBD2. After removal of 11 bases from V and 6 bases from J, the junction contained 19 bases not matched to a gene. Germline V gene data show CDR1 as MGHDK and CDR2 as SYGVNS. This CDR3 is built from 16 residues. CDR3 loop: CAGLHLGTNGINEQFF. In DNA form, the CDR3 reads TGTGCCGGCCTCCACCTCGGGACTAATGGAATCAATGAGCAGTTCTTC.

The chain combines TRBV27 with TRBJ1-5; a possible D gene is TRBD1 (6 bases). Germline CDR1 reads MNHEY; CDR2 reads SMNVEV (reference sequence). Trimming left V 5 bases short and J 7 bases short, with 18 bases between. CDR3 length: 15 amino acids. The CDR3 loop is CASSPSGGLGQPQHF. The CDR3, as DNA: TGTGCCAGCAGTCCCTCGGGGGGCTTAGGACAGCCCCAGCATTTT.

V usage is TRBV29-1 and J usage is TRBJ1-1; D not certain. V gave up 6 bases and J gave up 0 bases, with 14 bases separating them. The germline gives CDR1 SQVTM, CDR2 ANQGSEA. The CDR3 contains 14 residues. The CDR3 nucleotides read TGCAGCGTCCCCAGCAGGCGGGTGAACACTGAAGCTTTCTTT. It translates to CSVPSRRVNTEAFF.

V gene TRBV11-1 combines with J gene TRBJ2-1, with 15 bases that match TRBD2. The V and J ends lost 1 base and 6 bases, in that order; junction bases with no gene match: 1. Germline CDR1 and CDR2: SGHAT and FQDESV (reference sequence). The CDR3 is 16 residues long. CDR3 in DNA: TGTGCCAGCAGCTTAGGGACTAGCGGGAGGGTCAATGAGCAGTTCTTC. Residues: CASSLGTSGRVNEQFF. Looking up the rest from reference TRBV11-1 and TRBJ2-1 gives the full variable domain: EAEVAQSPRYKITEKSQAVAFWCDPISGHATLYWYRQILGQGPELLVQFQDESVVDDSQLPKDRFSAERLKGVDSTLKIQPAELGDSAMYLCASSLGTSGRVNEQFFGPGTRLTVL.

CDR3: CASSLAPWLAGSQQFF. CDR3 nucleotides: TGTGCCAGCAGCTTAGCCCCGTGGCTAGCGGGTTCACAGCAGTTCTTC. The chain recombines TRBV7-6 with TRBJ2-1; the match to TRBD2 covers 8 bases. The junction had 12 bases not matched to a gene; V was cut back by 0 bases and J by 11 bases. CDR1 and CDR2 from the germline V gene are SGHVS and FNYEAQ. The CDR3 has 16 residues. The complete variable domain, with remaining parts taken from reference TRBV7-6 and TRBJ2-1, reads GAGVSQSPRYKVTKRGQDVALRCDPISGHVSLYWYRQALGQGPEFLTYFNYEAQQDKSGLPNDRFSAERPEGSISTLTIQRTEQRDSAMYRCASSLAPWLAGSQQFFGPGTRLTVL.

A single count supports this clone. This chain uses TRBV11-2 with TRBJ1-2; D is unresolved. Trimming left V 4 bases short and J 8 bases short, with 11 bases between. This CDR3 is built from 12 residues. The germline V gene encodes CDR1 SGHAT and CDR2 FQNNGV. This CDR3 is CASSSFLDGYTF. The CDR3 DNA is TGTGCCAGCAGCTCTTTTTTGGACGGCTACACCTTC.

In this sample, this clone turned up many times. This chain joins TRBV19 and TRBJ1-6; unclear D gene. CDR1 is LNHDA, CDR2 SQIVND, per germline (reference sequence). Trimming stripped 4 bases from V and 8 bases from J, with 12 bases between. The CDR3 sequence is 14 residues long. The CDR3 DNA reads TGTGCCAGTAGTACCAGTGCGGGGTATTCACCCCTCCACTTT. Its translation is CASSTSAGYSPLHF.

The chain combines TRBV30 with TRBJ2-2; tentative D call: TRBD2 (6 bases). Per germline, CDR1 GTSNPN and CDR2 SVGIG (reference sequence). Trimming shortened V by 7 bases and J by 1 base, and 13 bases separated the two germline ends. This CDR3 has 14 residues. The CDR3 nucleotides are TGTGCCTCTGCCCCCGGGGGGAACACCGGGGAGCTGTTTTTT. It specifies CASAPGGNTGELFF.

The chain employs TRBV3-1 (or the pseudogene TRBV3-2) and TRBJ2-5; 14 bases are shared with TRBD2. The trim removed 6 bases at V and 5 bases at J, leaving 5 bases unmatched. CDR1 and CDR2 (germline): LGHDT, YNNKEL (reference sequence). The CDR3 consists of 15 residues. The CDR3 DNA reads as TGTGCCAGCAGGGGACTAGCGGGAGCAGATGAGACCCAGTACTTC. The encoded protein is CASRGLAGADETQYF.

V gene TRBV5-4 combines with J gene TRBJ2-5; D possibly corresponds to TRBD1 (6 bases). V shed 4 bases and J shed 9 bases, with 19 bases lying between them. The V gene's germline CDR1 is SGHNT and CDR2 YYREEE (reference sequence). This CDR3 has 14 amino acids. CDR3 loop: CASSGRLGAWSQYF. DNA of the CDR3: TGTGCCAGCAGCGGGCGGCTGGGGGCATGGTCCCAGTACTTC.

This clone was recorded only once. The CDR3 sequence: CASSFRTPRDEQFF. The CDR3 bases are TGCGCCAGCAGCTTTAGGACCCCCCGGGATGAGCAGTTCTTC. The V gene is TRBV5-1, the J gene TRBJ2-1; the D is unclear. Germline CDR1 and CDR2: SGHRS and YFSETQ. Trimming pared 2 bases from V and 8 bases from J, leaving 14 bases between. This CDR3 contains 14 residues.

The gene calls are TRBV27 and TRBJ2-3; either TRBD1 or TRBD2 may fit D (5 bases each). With 8 bases removed from V and 6 bases from J, the gap between germline ends came to 24 bases. CDR3 length: 16 amino acids. CDR1 is MNHEY, CDR2 SMNVEV, per germline (reference sequence). CDR3 nucleotide sequence: TGTGCCAGCTCCCCTAGGGGCCAACCCGAGCGGGATACGCAGTATTTT. Its protein is CASSPRGQPERDTQYF.

The J gene is TRBJ1-4, the V gene TRBV4-2; tentative D call: TRBD1 (5 bases). The CDR3 runs 14 residues. Trimming stripped 4 bases from V and 3 bases from J, with 9 bases between. Germline V gives CDR1 LGHNA, CDR2 YNFKEQ. CDR3: CASSPARANEKLFF. In DNA form, the CDR3 reads TGTGCCAGCAGCCCGGCCAGGGCTAATGAAAAACTGTTTTTT.

This sequence joins TRBV19 and TRBJ1-1; a weak D match, TRBD1 (6 bases). V lost 6 bases, J lost 0 bases, and 8 bases lay in between. Germline V gene lookup returns CDR1 LNHDA and CDR2 SQIVND (reference sequence). CDR3 size: 13 residues. For the CDR3, the DNA is TGTGCCAGTAGACGGACAGTGAACACTGAAGCTTTCTTT. This encodes CASRRTVNTEAFF.

This clone has a single count. The chain carries TRBV28 and TRBJ2-5, with 8 bases identical to TRBD1. The CDR3 sequence is 15 residues long. Germline V gives CDR1 MDHEN, CDR2 SYDVKM. With 6 bases clipped from V and 7 bases from J, the junction kept 13 bases outside the gene matches. The DNA for the CDR3 is TGTGCCAGCAGCACCTTCAGGGGGCCCTTACGGACCCAGTACTTC. Translated, it gives CASSTFRGPLRTQYF.

J is TRBJ1-5 and V is TRBV7-2; D remains ambiguous. Germline-derived CDR1 and CDR2 are SGHTA and FQGNSA. This CDR3 region has 13 residues. V dropped 7 bases and J dropped 0 bases, with 7 bases sitting between them. CDR3 in amino acids: CASTQNSNQPQHF. The CDR3 DNA reads TGTGCCAGCACGCAGAATAGCAATCAGCCCCAGCATTTT.